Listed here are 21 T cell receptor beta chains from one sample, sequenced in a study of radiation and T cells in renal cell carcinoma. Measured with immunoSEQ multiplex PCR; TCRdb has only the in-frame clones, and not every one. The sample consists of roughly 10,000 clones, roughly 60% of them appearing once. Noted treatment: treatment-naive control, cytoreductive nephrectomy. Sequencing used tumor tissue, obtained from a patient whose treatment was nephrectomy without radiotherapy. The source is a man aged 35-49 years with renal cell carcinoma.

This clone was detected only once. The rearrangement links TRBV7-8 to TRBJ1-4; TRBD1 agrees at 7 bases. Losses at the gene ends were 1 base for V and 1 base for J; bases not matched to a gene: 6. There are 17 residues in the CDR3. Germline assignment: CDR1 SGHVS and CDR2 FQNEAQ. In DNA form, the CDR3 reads TGTGCCAGCAGCTTAGTGACAGGGCAGGGAACTAATGAAAAACTGTTTTTT. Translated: CASSLVTGQGTNEKLFF.

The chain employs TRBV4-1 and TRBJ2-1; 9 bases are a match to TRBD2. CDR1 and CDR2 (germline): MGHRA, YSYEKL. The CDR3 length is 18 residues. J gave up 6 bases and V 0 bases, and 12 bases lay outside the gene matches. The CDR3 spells CASSQELGGTSPGNEQFF. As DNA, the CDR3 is TGCGCCAGCAGCCAAGAGCTGGGCGGGACTAGCCCCGGCAATGAGCAGTTCTTC.

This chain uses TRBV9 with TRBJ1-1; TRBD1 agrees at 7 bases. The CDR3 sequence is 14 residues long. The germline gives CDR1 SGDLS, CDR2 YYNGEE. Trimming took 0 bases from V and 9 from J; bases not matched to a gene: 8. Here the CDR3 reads CASSVGVSGQQAFF. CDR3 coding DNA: TGTGCCAGCAGCGTAGGGGTGTCGGGACAGCAAGCTTTCTTT.

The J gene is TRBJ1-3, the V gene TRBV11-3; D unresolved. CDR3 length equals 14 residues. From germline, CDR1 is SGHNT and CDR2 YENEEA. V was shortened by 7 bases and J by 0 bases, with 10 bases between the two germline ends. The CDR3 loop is CASKRRSSGNTIYF. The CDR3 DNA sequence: TGTGCCAGCAAGAGACGCAGCTCTGGAAACACCATATATTTT.

For the CDR3, the DNA is TGTGCCAGCAGCCGCGGGAGCTTAGAGCAGTTCTTC. Its protein is CASSRGSLEQFF. V is TRBV9 and J is TRBJ2-1, with 7 bases fitting TRBD2. The CDR3 is 12 amino acids. The germline CDR1 and CDR2 sequences are SGDLS and YYNGEE. V was clipped by 4 bases and J by 10 bases; unmatched bases: 5.

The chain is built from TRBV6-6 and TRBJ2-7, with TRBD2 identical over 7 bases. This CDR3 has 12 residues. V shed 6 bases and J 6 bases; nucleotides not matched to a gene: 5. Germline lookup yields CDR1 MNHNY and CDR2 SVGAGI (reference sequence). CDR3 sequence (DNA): TGTGCCAGCAGGGGGGGGAGCTCCGAGCAGTACTTC. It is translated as CASRGGSSEQYF.

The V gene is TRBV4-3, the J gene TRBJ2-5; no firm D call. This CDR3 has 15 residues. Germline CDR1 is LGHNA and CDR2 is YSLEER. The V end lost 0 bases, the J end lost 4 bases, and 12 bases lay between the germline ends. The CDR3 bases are TGCGCCAGCAGCCAAGATGTTGGGGTCCGAGAGACCCAGTACTTC. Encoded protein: CASSQDVGVRETQYF.

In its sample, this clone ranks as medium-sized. In nucleotides, the CDR3 is TGTGCCAGCAGCCGCACAGGCAATGAGCAGTTCTTC. Amino acid sequence: CASSRTGNEQFF. The chain couples TRBV2 to TRBJ2-1; possible D gene TRBD1, 5 bases. The germline V gene encodes CDR1 SNHLY and CDR2 FYNNEI. The CDR3 has 12 amino acids. Deletions cut 6 bases from V and 6 bases from J, with 9 bases between. Looking up the rest from reference TRBV2 and TRBJ2-1 gives the full variable domain: EPEVTQTPSHQVTQMGQEVILRCVPISNHLYFYWYRQILGQKVEFLVSFYNNEISEKSEIFDDQFSVERPDGSNFTLKIRSTKLEDSAMYFCASSRTGNEQFFGPGTRLTVL.

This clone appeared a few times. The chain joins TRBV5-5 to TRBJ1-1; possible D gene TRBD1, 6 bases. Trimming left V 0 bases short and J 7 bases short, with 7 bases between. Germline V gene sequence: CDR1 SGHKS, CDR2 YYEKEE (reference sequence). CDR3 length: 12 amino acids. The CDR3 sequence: CASSLEGDEAFF. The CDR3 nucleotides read TGTGCCAGCAGCTTGGAGGGGGATGAAGCTTTCTTT. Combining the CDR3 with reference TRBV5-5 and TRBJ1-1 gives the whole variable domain DAGVTQSPTHLIKTRGQQVTLRCSPISGHKSVSWYQQVLGQGPQFIFQYYEKEERGRGNFPDRFSARQFPNYSSELNVNALLLGDSALYLCASSLEGDEAFFGQGTRLTVV.

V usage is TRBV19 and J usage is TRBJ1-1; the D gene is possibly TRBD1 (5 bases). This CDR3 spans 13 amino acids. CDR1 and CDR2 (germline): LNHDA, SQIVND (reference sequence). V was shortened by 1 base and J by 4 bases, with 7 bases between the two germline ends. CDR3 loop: CASSIVTGTEAFF. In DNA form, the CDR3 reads TGTGCCAGTAGTATAGTTACAGGCACTGAAGCTTTCTTT.

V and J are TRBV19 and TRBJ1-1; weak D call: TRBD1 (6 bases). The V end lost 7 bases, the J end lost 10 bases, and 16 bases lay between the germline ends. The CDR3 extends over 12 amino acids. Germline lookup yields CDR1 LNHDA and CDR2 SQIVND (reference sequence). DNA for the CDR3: TGTGCCAGTATTGGACAGACATCGGGAGCTTTCTTT. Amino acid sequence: CASIGQTSGAFF.

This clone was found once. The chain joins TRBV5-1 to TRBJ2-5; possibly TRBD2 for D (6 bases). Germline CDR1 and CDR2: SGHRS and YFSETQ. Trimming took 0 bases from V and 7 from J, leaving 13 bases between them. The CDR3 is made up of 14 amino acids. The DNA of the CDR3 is TGCGCCAGCAGCTTGGAAGCCGGGAGTGGGACCCAGTACTTC. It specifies CASSLEAGSGTQYF.

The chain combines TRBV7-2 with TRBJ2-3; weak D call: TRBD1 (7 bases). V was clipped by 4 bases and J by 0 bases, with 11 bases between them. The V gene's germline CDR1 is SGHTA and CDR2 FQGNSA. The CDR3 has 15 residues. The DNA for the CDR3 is TGTGCCAGCAGCTCAGGGGGGTCTAGCACAGATACGCAGTATTTT. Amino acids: CASSSGGSSTDTQYF. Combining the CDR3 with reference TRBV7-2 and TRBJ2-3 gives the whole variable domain GAGVSQSPSNKVTEKGKDVELRCDPISGHTALYWYRQSLGQGLEFLIYFQGNSAPDKSGLPSDRFSAERTGGSVSTLTIQRTQQEDSAVYLCASSSGGSSTDTQYFGPGTRLTVL.

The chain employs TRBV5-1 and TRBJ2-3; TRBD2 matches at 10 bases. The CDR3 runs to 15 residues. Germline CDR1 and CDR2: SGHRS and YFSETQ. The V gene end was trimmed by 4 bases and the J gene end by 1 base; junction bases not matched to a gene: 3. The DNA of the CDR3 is TGCGCCAGCAGCGTTCTAGCGGGGGGCACAGATACGCAGTATTTT. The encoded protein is CASSVLAGGTDTQYF.

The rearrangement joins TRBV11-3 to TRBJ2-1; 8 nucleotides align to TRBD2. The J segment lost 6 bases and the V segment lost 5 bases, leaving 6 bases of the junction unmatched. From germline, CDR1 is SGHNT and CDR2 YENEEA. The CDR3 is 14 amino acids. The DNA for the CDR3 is TGTGCCAGCAGCCCCCGGACTAGCCTCAATGAGCAGTTCTTC. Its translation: CASSPRTSLNEQFF.

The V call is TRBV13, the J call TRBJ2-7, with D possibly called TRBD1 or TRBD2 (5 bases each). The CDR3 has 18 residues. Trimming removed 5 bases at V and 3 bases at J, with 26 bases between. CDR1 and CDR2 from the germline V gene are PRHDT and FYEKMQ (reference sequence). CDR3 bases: TGTGCCAGCAGCGGTCAGGGAGAGTCGGAGGACGAATTCTACGAGCAGTACGTC. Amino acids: CASSGQGESEDEFYEQYV.

CDR3 sequence reads: CASSPGLAGRQETQYF. CDR3 coding DNA: TGTGCCAGCAGCCCCGGACTAGCGGGGAGACAAGAGACCCAGTACTTC. The rearrangement uses TRBV5-8 and TRBJ2-5; TRBD2 matches at 12 bases. This CDR3 has 16 residues. Looked up from germline, CDR1 is SGHTS and CDR2 is YDEGEE. V was clipped by 4 bases and J by 2 bases; unmatched bases: 6.

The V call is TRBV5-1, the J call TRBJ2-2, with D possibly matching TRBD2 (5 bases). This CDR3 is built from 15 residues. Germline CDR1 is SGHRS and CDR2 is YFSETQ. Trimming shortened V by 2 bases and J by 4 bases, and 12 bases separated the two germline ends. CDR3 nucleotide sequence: TGCGCCAGCAGCTTTAGCGTACCCTCCACCGGGGAGCTGTTTTTT. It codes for CASSFSVPSTGELFF.

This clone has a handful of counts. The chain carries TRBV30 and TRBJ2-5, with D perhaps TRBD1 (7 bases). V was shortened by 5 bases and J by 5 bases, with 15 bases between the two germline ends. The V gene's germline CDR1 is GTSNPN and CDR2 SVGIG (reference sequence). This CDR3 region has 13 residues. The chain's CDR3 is CAWGAGGRETQYF. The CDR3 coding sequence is TGTGCCTGGGGCGCAGGGGGGAGGGAGACCCAGTACTTC.

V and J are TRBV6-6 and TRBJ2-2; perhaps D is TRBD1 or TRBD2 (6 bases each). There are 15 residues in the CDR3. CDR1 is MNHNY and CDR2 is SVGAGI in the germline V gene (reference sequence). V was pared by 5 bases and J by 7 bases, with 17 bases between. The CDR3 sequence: CASSTAEGEIGELFF. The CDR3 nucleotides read TGTGCCAGCAGTACCGCGGAGGGGGAAATCGGGGAGCTGTTTTTT.

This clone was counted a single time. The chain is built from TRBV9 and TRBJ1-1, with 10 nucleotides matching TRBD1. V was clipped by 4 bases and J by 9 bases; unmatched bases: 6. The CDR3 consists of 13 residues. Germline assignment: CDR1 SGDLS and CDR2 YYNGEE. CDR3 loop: CASSPRQGAKAFF. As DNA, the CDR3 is TGTGCCAGCAGCCCTCGACAGGGGGCGAAAGCTTTCTTT.